This TCR beta chain is from a study of T cells in Graves' hyperthyroidism and ophthalmopathy. TCR beta CDR3 regions were amplified from RNA. The TCR CDR3 first-round RT-PCR relied on the HTBI primer set. TCRdb called the multiplex PCR reads again in MiXCR, with one record for every CDR3 protein. Of about 350,000 distinct CDR3 sequences listed, about a sixth were seen once; the top ten hold less than 20%. Exclusion of a patient resulted from uncontrolled infection, other autoimmune disease, pregnancy or lactation. Clinicians diagnosed patients from clinical symptoms, serum thyroxine and TRAb, thyroid ultrasound and orbital computed tomography. The authors obtained PBMCs from roughly 9.7 ml of fresh peripheral blood. The CDR3 has 12 residues. Looked up from germline, CDR1 is LNHDA and CDR2 is SQIVND (reference sequence). Trimming pared 4 bases from V and 7 bases from J, leaving 10 bases between.

The chain carries TRBV19 and TRBJ1-2, with D unclear. This receptor was obtained from a woman between 35 and 50 years old with Graves' ophthalmopathy. The sequenced sample was blood. In DNA form, the CDR3 reads TGTGCCAGTAGTACCAGAAGCGGTGGCTACACCTTC. Residues: CASSTRSGGYTF.